This T cell receptor beta chain was sequenced for a study of CD8 T cells in Susac syndrome. A word on this clonotype: What it recognizes is unknown.

Study results and caveats: It was acknowledged in the study that the number of individuals who were included in its TCR sequencing and HLA analysis was relatively small.

From blood CD8+ and CD4+ T cells, the TCR beta chain was sequenced. Healthy donors formed controls matched for age and sex. Random-hexamer reverse transcription was applied to about 0.5 to 1 ug RNA. By means of immunoSEQ multiplex PCR, TCR beta CDR3 spanning 54 Vbeta and 13 Jbeta underwent amplification. TCRdb recomputed calls from the immunoSEQ multiplex PCR reads with MiXCR, one row per CDR3 protein. Of about 120,000 distinct CDR3 sequences in the sample, 85% to 95% are singletons; the top ten hold roughly 0.12%. Germline V gene lookup returns CDR1 KGHDR and CDR2 SFDVKD. The CDR3 length is 12 residues. V was clipped by 4 bases and J by 16 bases; unmatched bases: 7.

Sequencing was carried out using CD8+ T cells from PBMCs. The sequence was obtained from a human donor in good health. The rearrangement joins TRBV24-1 to TRBJ1-5; 9 nucleotides line up with TRBD1. DNA for the CDR3: TGTGCCACCAGTGAACGAACAGGGGGCCAACATTTT. This gives the protein CATSERTGGQHF.